This T cell receptor beta chain stems from a study of response to subunit inactivated influenza vaccine. This CDR3 contains 14 residues. Germline CDR1 SGHRS, CDR2 YFSETQ. V shed 2 bases and J shed 5 bases, with 13 bases lying between them. About this clonotype: Its antigen is not known.

Findings and limits, study-wide: It was suggested by the authors that few new T cells are recruited by each seasonal influenza vaccination.

A single record per CDR3 protein comes from TCRdb applying MiXCR to the RT-PCR reads. Among around 520,000 distinct CDR3 sequences listed, over 9.5% were seen once. The clonotype comes from a man between 45 and 60 years old who received an inactivated influenza vaccine. Sequences were derived from PBMCs from blood, sampled on the day of vaccination. The V call is TRBV5-1, the J call TRBJ2-5; D not certain. The chain's CDR3 is CASSLDLAWETQYF. In DNA, the CDR3 is TGCGCCAGCAGCTTAGACCTGGCTTGGGAGACCCAGTACTTC.